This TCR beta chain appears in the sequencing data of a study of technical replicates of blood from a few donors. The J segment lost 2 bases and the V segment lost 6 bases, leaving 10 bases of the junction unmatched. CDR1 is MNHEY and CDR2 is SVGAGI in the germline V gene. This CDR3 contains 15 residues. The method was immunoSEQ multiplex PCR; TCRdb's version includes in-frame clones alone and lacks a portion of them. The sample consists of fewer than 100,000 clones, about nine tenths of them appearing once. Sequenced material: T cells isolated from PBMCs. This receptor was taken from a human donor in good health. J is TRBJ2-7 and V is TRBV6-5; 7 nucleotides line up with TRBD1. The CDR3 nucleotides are TGTGCCAGCAGGCTAAACACAGGGGTTGCCTACGAGCAGTACTTC. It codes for CASRLNTGVAYEQYF.